The 32 T cell receptor beta chains reported below all come from one sample, sequenced in a study of T cells in Graves' hyperthyroidism and ophthalmopathy (dated by TCRdb to the late 2010s). Library method: multiplex PCR. The reads were generated on an Illumina HiSeq 2000. The TCR beta CDR3 regions were amplified from RNA transcripts. The first round of RT-PCR for the TCR CDR3 was performed with the HTBI primer set and the Qiagen OneStep RT-PCR kit. The public reads were quality trimmed at Q25 with fastp and then assembled into clones with MiXCR by TCRdb, keeping productive beta chains. Here each entry gathers all rows of one CDR3 protein and keeps the most common genes and DNA. The sample table shows fewer than 350,000 distinct CDR3 sequences, and over 15% are seen once. The top ten hold roughly 49% of the sample. The sample was blood. The receptors originated from a woman between 50 and 59 years old with Graves' hyperthyroidism.

This clonotype was observed at least ten times. The chain is built from TRBV24-1 and TRBJ2-1, with TRBD2 matching 9 bases. Trimming cost V 3 bases and J 5 bases; bases outside gene matches: 7. This CDR3 spans 16 amino acids. Per germline, CDR1 KGHDR and CDR2 SFDVKD. For the CDR3, the DNA is TGTGCCACCAGTGATCCGAGGACTAGCGCACACAATGAGCAGTTCTTC. This translates into CATSDPRTSAHNEQFF.

The chain has TRBV6-1 and TRBJ2-4; 9 bases are shared with TRBD1. V shed 6 bases and J 3 bases; nucleotides not matched to a gene: 6. Germline assignment: CDR1 MNHNS and CDR2 SASEGT. CDR3 length: 15 amino acids. The CDR3 coding sequence is TGTGCCAGCAGGTCGGGACAGGGAGGCAAAAACATTCAGTACTTC. Its translation is CASRSGQGGKNIQYF.

This clonotype was seen at least ten times. This sequence joins TRBV6-1 and TRBJ2-1; TRBD2 aligns across 7 bases. Looked up from germline, CDR1 is MNHNS and CDR2 is SASEGT. V lost 4 bases and J lost 9; bases outside the gene matches: 9. This CDR3 is built from 14 residues. The CDR3 coding sequence is TGTGCCAGCAGTGTTGAGACTAGCAACATTGAGCAGTTCTTC. This sequence encodes CASSVETSNIEQFF.

This clonotype has ten or more counts. V and J are TRBV27 and TRBJ2-1; TRBD2 aligns across 12 bases. J gave up 8 bases and V 3 bases, and 2 bases lay outside the gene matches. The CDR3 sequence is 14 residues long. Germline V lookup: CDR1 MNHEY, CDR2 SMNVEV (reference sequence). The CDR3 DNA reads TGTGCCAGCAGTTTGACTAGCGGGAGCTATGAGCAGTTCTTC. Translating gives CASSLTSGSYEQFF.

The chain has TRBV29-1 and TRBJ2-7; weak D call: TRBD2 (5 bases). Germline V gene lookup returns CDR1 SQVTM and CDR2 ANQGSEA. This CDR3 contains 13 residues. The V gene lost 4 bases and the J gene lost 6 bases, with 16 bases spanning the gap. This CDR3 reads CSVVVTAAAEQYF. The CDR3 DNA reads TGCAGCGTTGTAGTTACGGCAGCGGCCGAGCAGTACTTC.

The chain carries TRBV7-2 and TRBJ2-5; D not certain. The germline CDR1 and CDR2 sequences are SGHTA and FQGNSA. The V gene lost 3 bases and the J gene lost 5 bases, with 4 bases spanning the gap. CDR3 length: 11 amino acids. CDR3 in amino acids: CASSFHETQYF. DNA for the CDR3: TGTGCCAGCAGCTTCCATGAGACCCAGTACTTC.

Ten or more counts support this clonotype. The V gene is TRBV20-1, the J gene TRBJ2-3; 12 bases are shared with TRBD2. The trim removed 6 bases at V and 3 bases at J, leaving 16 bases unmatched. The germline gives CDR1 DFQATT, CDR2 SNEGSKA (reference sequence). This CDR3 region has 18 residues. CDR3 DNA: TGCAGTGCCCCGGGACTAGCGGGCCCTGACGGTTTTACAGATACGCAGTATTTT. As protein: CSAPGLAGPDGFTDTQYF.

This clonotype was picked up many times. The chain has TRBV6-1 and TRBJ2-5; D ambiguous. From germline, CDR1 is MNHNS and CDR2 SASEGT. The CDR3 runs 14 residues. V shed 7 bases and J shed 5 bases, with 17 bases lying between them. The CDR3 sequence is CASNPTGVWETQYF. For the CDR3, the DNA is TGTGCCAGCAATCCAACGGGTGTCTGGGAGACCCAGTACTTC.

This clonotype was seen repeatedly, ten times or more. The rearrangement uses TRBV7-9 and TRBJ2-7; D not certain. The CDR3 contains 12 residues. Trimming took off 5 bases at V and 4 bases at J, with 9 bases between the two ends. Germline CDR1 and CDR2: SEHNR and FQNEAQ (reference sequence). CDR3 in DNA: TGTGCCAGCAGCGACGCCCGTTACGAGCAGTACTTC. Translating gives CASSDARYEQYF.

V is TRBV20-1 and J is TRBJ2-5, with 8 bases identical to TRBD1. Per germline, CDR1 DFQATT and CDR2 SNEGSKA (reference sequence). V shed 3 bases, J shed 2 bases, and the junction held 8 bases outside the gene matches. The length of the CDR3 is 15 residues. The CDR3 nucleotides are TGCAGTGCTAGGCCGTACGACAGGGGACAAGAGACCCAGTACTTC. It translates to CSARPYDRGQETQYF.

The chain employs TRBV5-6 and TRBJ2-5, with a tentative D call TRBD1 (5 bases). Trimming took 2 bases from V and 2 from J, leaving 13 bases between them. CDR3 length: 15 amino acids. Germline CDR1 and CDR2: SGHDT and YYEEEE. The CDR3 loop reads CASSFLGHTQETQYF. DNA of the CDR3: TGTGCCAGCAGCTTTCTAGGACACACGCAAGAGACCCAGTACTTC.

DNA for the CDR3: TGTGCCAGCAGCGTAGCAAGCGGGACGGGGGGGGCCAACGTCCTGACTTTC. This encodes CASSVASGTGGANVLTF. The chain carries TRBV9 and TRBJ2-6; 7 bases agree with TRBD2. V dropped 0 bases and J dropped 4; count of bases not matched to a gene: 7. This CDR3 spans 17 amino acids. Germline CDR1 reads SGDLS; CDR2 reads YYNGEE.

This clonotype was recorded once. The rearrangement uses TRBV6-1 and TRBJ2-1; TRBD2 is a possible D gene (6 bases). The CDR3 is 14 amino acids. The germline V gene encodes CDR1 MNHNS and CDR2 SASEGT. Trimming removed 6 bases at V and 6 bases at J, with 15 bases between. DNA for the CDR3: TGTGCCAGCAGGGGAGGTCTAGGGCTCAATGAGCAGTTCTTC. Translating it yields CASRGGLGLNEQFF.

This clonotype appeared many times. This chain joins TRBV2 and TRBJ1-1; tentative D call: TRBD1 (6 bases). CDR1 and CDR2 (germline): SNHLY, FYNNEI. V lost 5 bases, J lost 8 bases, and 18 bases lay in between. The CDR3 length is 14 residues. The CDR3: CASSREAGTPEAFF. The CDR3 coding sequence is TGTGCCAGCAGTCGAGAGGCCGGGACACCCGAAGCTTTCTTT.

The gene calls are TRBV2 and TRBJ2-3; 8 bases fit TRBD2. Germline V gene lookup returns CDR1 SNHLY and CDR2 FYNNEI. V lost 11 bases to trimming and J lost 1 base; unmatched junction nucleotides: 5. This CDR3 comprises 13 residues. The CDR3 sequence is CADGRVGTDTQYF. Here the CDR3 DNA reads TGTGCCGACGGGAGGGTTGGCACAGATACGCAGTATTTT.

This clonotype was counted many times. The chain uses TRBV2 and TRBJ2-5, with D unresolved. This CDR3 contains 15 residues. The V and J ends lost 8 bases and 2 bases respectively, with 18 bases between them. Germline V gene data show CDR1 as SNHLY and CDR2 as FYNNEI. The CDR3 DNA is TGTGCCAGCGCGACCAGGAACAGCGTGCAAGAGACCCAGTACTTC. Translated, it gives CASATRNSVQETQYF.

This clonotype appeared many times. DNA of the CDR3: TGTGCCAGCAGTGAAAGGAGCGGTTCTTCAGATACGCAGTATTTT. It specifies CASSERSGSSDTQYF. The rearrangement links TRBV2 to TRBJ2-3; weak D call: TRBD2 (5 bases). Germline-derived CDR1 and CDR2 are SNHLY and FYNNEI. The CDR3 runs 15 residues. V was shortened by 2 bases and J by 4 bases, with 13 bases between the two germline ends.

This clonotype was recorded only once. This could be a read error, since a much larger clone is one nucleotide away. This chain links TRBV7-2 with TRBJ2-3; the D gene is possibly TRBD2 (6 bases). Germline assignment: CDR1 SGHTA and CDR2 FQGNSA. CDR3 size: 14 residues. CDR3 sequence (DNA): TGTGTCAGCAGACGGACTATTAGCACAGATACGCAGTATTTT. Amino acids: CVSRRTISTDTQYF.

The chain couples TRBV16 to TRBJ2-4; D may match TRBD1 or TRBD2 (5 bases each). The germline V and J ends were trimmed by 2 bases and 8 bases, with 13 bases remaining between them. The CDR3 runs to 14 residues. Germline CDR1 and CDR2: KGHSY and FQNENV. CDR3: CASSQGRQGHIQYF. The CDR3 nucleotides are TGTGCCAGCAGCCAAGGTAGGCAGGGACACATTCAGTACTTC.

The rearrangement uses TRBV6-1 and TRBJ2-2; maybe TRBD1 (6 bases). Deletions cut 5 bases from V and 2 bases from J, with 12 bases between. The CDR3 runs 15 residues. Germline CDR1 MNHNS, CDR2 SASEGT. The CDR3 region has the DNA TGTGCCAGCAGTAGGACAGAAATAAACACCGGGGAGCTGTTTTTT. It codes for CASSRTEINTGELFF.

This clonotype was observed at least ten times. This rearrangement joins TRBV12-3 or TRBV12-4 to TRBJ2-7; TRBD2 might be the D (6 bases). This CDR3 has 13 amino acids. V gave up 4 bases and J gave up 3 bases, with 10 bases separating them. This CDR3 is CASSSGLIYEQYV. DNA for the CDR3: TGTGCCAGCAGTTCGGGACTGATCTACGAGCAGTACGTC.

This clonotype occurred many times. The genes are TRBV3-1 and TRBJ2-3; D gene unclear. Trimming cost V 3 bases and J 3 bases, with 4 bases left between them. The CDR3 loop spans 12 amino acids. In germline, CDR1 is LGHDT, CDR2 YNNKEL (reference sequence). CDR3 amino acids: CASSQQTDTQYF. In DNA, the CDR3 is TGTGCCAGCAGCCAGCAGACAGATACGCAGTATTTT.

V usage is TRBV12-3 or TRBV12-4 and J usage is TRBJ1-6; no definite D call. The CDR3 runs 17 residues. Between the trimmed V and J ends, which lost 7 bases and 0 bases, there was a span of 16 bases. CDR3 sequence: CASTPSDGSSYNSPLHF. In DNA, the CDR3 is TGTGCCAGCACCCCCTCGGACGGTAGCTCCTATAATTCACCCCTCCACTTT.

This clonotype has ten or more counts. The chain joins TRBV11-2 to TRBJ2-1, with 11 bases identical to TRBD2. V gave up 6 bases and J gave up 7 bases; unmatched junction bases: 5. This CDR3 spans 14 amino acids. Germline loops: CDR1 SGHAT, CDR2 FQNNGV. The CDR3 coding sequence is TGTGCCAGCAGTCACCGACTAGCGGGAAATGAGCAGTTCTTC. It translates to CASSHRLAGNEQFF.

The chain carries TRBV12-3 or TRBV12-4 and TRBJ2-1, with D perhaps matching TRBD1 or TRBD2 (5 bases each). The V and J ends lost 3 bases and 3 bases respectively, with 15 bases between them. CDR3 length: 16 amino acids. As DNA, the CDR3 is TGTGCCAGCAGTTTTCGAGTTCTTGGGGGCTACAATGAGCAGTTCTTC. Amino acids: CASSFRVLGGYNEQFF.

The V call is TRBV5-1, the J call TRBJ2-5; 12 nucleotides align to TRBD1. The CDR3 totals 15 residues. In germline, CDR1 is SGHRS, CDR2 YFSETQ. J gave up 4 bases and V 4 bases, and 5 bases lay outside the gene matches. The CDR3 region has the DNA TGCGCCAGCAGCCCGGGGACAGGGGGCGGAGAGACCCAGTACTTC. Its translation: CASSPGTGGGETQYF. Drawing the rest from reference TRBV5-1 and TRBJ2-5, the complete variable domain is KAGVTQTPRYLIKTRGQQVTLSCSPISGHRSVSWYQQTPGQGLQFLFEYFSETQRNKGNFPGRFSGRQFSNSRSEMNVSTLELGDSALYLCASSPGTGGGETQYFGPGTRLLVL.

The chain joins TRBV5-6 to TRBJ1-1, with D hard to call. Germline loops: CDR1 SGHDT, CDR2 YYEEEE. CDR3 size: 12 residues. V was shortened by 3 bases and J by 8 bases, with 11 bases between the two germline ends. Written as DNA, the CDR3 is TGTGCCAGCAGCTGGTCGTGGGAAGAAGCTTTCTTT. The encoded protein is CASSWSWEEAFF.

This clonotype has only one observation. The rearrangement links TRBV10-3 to TRBJ1-6, with TRBD1 matching 9 bases. There are 12 residues in the CDR3. V dropped 8 bases and J dropped 11; count of bases not matched to a gene: 4. The germline CDR1 and CDR2 sequences are ENHRY and SYGVKD. DNA of the CDR3: TGTGCCATCGGGGGACAGGGAACACCCCTCCACTTT. It specifies CAIGGQGTPLHF.

The sample holds many counts of this clonotype. The V call is TRBV5-1, the J call TRBJ2-1; the D is unclear. Per germline, CDR1 SGHRS and CDR2 YFSETQ. The germline V and J ends were trimmed by 4 bases and 6 bases, with 8 bases remaining between them. There are 12 residues in the CDR3. For the CDR3, the DNA is TGCGCCAGCAGCGAACTCCTCAATGAGCAGTTCTTC. It codes for CASSELLNEQFF.

This clonotype was recorded many times. The V call is TRBV18, the J call TRBJ1-5; 12 nucleotides align to TRBD1. Looked up from germline, CDR1 is KGHSH and CDR2 is LQKENI. V lost 2 bases to trimming and J lost 5 bases; unmatched junction nucleotides: 1. The CDR3 extends over 15 amino acids. CDR3 region: CASSPGTGGYQPQHF. DNA for the CDR3: TGTGCCAGCTCACCAGGGACAGGGGGCTATCAGCCCCAGCATTTT.

The rearrangement joins TRBV14 to TRBJ1-1; no reliable D call. CDR1 is SGHDN, CDR2 FVKESK, per germline. V was trimmed by 0 bases and J by 3 bases, leaving 11 bases between them. The CDR3 contains 15 residues. The DNA of the CDR3 is TGTGCCAGCAGCCAAGACGCCCCTCCGGACACTGAAGCTTTCTTT. It translates to CASSQDAPPDTEAFF.

This clonotype was picked up many times. The chain is built from TRBV11-2 and TRBJ2-2, with 8 bases aligning to TRBD2. After removal of 5 bases from V and 0 bases from J, the junction contained 11 bases not matched to a gene. Germline V lookup: CDR1 SGHAT, CDR2 FQNNGV. CDR3 length: 18 residues. This chain's CDR3 is CASSMPSLAAPNTGELFF. Here the CDR3 DNA reads TGTGCCAGCAGCATGCCATCACTAGCGGCCCCGAACACCGGGGAGCTGTTTTTT.